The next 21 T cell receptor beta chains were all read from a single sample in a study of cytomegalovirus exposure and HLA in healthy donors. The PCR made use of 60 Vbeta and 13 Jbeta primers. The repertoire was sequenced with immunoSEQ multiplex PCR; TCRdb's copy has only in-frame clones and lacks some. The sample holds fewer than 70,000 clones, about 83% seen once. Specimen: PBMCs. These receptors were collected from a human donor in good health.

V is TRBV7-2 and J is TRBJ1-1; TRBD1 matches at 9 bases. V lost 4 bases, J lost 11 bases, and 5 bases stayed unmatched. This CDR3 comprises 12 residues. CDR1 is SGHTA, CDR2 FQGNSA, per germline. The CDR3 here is CASSWDRVDAFF. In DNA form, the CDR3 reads TGTGCCAGCAGCTGGGACAGGGTCGACGCTTTCTTT.

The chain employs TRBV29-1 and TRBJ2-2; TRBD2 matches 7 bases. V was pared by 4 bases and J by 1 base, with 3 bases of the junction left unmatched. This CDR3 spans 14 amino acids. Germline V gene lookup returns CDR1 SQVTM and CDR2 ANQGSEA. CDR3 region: CSVGPSGNTGELFF. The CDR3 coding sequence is TGCAGCGTTGGGCCTAGCGGGAACACCGGGGAGCTGTTTTTT.

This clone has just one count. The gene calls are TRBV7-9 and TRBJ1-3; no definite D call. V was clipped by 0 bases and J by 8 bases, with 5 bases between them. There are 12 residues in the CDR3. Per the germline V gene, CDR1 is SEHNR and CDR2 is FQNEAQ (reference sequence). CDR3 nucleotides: TGTGCCAGCAGCTTAGCGGCATACACCATATATTTT. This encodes CASSLAAYTIYF.

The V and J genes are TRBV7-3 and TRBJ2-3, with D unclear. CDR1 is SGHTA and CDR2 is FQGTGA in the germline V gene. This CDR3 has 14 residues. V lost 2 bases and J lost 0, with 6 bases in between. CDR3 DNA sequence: TGTGCCAGCAGCTTAGCGCCTAGCACAGATACGCAGTATTTT. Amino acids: CASSLAPSTDTQYF.

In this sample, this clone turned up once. DNA of the CDR3: TGTGCCAGCAGGGGGCAGGGTGTGAATTCACCCCTCCACTTT. This encodes CASRGQGVNSPLHF. The V and J genes are TRBV5-4 and TRBJ1-6, with TRBD1 as a possible D gene (5 bases). Between the trimmed V and J ends, which lost 5 bases and 7 bases, there was a span of 13 bases. CDR1 SGHNT and CDR2 YYREEE come from the germline V gene (reference sequence). This CDR3 spans 14 amino acids. Based on the CDR3 plus reference TRBV5-4 and TRBJ1-6, the full variable domain is ETGVTQSPTHLIKTRGQQVTLRCSSQSGHNTVSWYQQALGQGPQFIFQYYREEENGRGNFPPRFSGLQFPNYSSELNVNALELDDSALYLCASRGQGVNSPLHFGNGTRLTVT.

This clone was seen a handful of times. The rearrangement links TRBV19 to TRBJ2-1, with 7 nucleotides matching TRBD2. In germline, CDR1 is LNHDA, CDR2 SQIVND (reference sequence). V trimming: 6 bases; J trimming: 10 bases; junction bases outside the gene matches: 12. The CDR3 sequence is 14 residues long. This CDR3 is CASSPGLRQSEQFF. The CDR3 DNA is TGTGCCAGTAGCCCGGGACTACGACAGAGCGAGCAGTTCTTC.

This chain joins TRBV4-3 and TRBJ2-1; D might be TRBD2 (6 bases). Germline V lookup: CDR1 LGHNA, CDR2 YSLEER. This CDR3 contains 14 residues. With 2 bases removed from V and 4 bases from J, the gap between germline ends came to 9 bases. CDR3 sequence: CASSQRAGYNEQFF. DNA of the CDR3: TGCGCCAGCAGCCAAAGGGCGGGGTACAATGAGCAGTTCTTC.

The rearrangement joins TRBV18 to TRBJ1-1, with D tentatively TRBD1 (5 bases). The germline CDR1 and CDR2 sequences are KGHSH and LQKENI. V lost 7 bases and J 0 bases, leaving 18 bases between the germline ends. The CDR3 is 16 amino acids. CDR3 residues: CASFPPAGTMNTEAFF. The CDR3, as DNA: TGTGCCAGCTTTCCCCCCGCGGGGACCATGAACACTGAAGCTTTCTTT.

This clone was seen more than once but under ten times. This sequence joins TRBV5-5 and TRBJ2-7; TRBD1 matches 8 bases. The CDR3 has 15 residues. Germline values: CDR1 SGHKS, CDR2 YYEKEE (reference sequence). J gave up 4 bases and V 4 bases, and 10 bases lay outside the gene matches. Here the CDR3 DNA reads TGTGCCAGCAGCCCTTACTCAGGGGGCGCGTACGAGCAGTACTTC. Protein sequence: CASSPYSGGAYEQYF.

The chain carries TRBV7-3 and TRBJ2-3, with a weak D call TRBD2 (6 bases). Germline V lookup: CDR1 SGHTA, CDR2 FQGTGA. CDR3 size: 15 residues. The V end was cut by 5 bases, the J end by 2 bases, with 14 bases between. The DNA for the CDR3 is TGTGCCAGCAGCCCCGGAGTAGCGGCCACAGATACGCAGTATTTT. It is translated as CASSPGVAATDTQYF. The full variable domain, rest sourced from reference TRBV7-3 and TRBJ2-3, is GAGVSQTPSNKVTEKGKYVELRCDPISGHTALYWYRQSLGQGPEFLIYFQGTGAADDSGLPNDRFFAVRPEGSVSTLKIQRTERGDSAVYLCASSPGVAATDTQYFGPGTRLTVL.

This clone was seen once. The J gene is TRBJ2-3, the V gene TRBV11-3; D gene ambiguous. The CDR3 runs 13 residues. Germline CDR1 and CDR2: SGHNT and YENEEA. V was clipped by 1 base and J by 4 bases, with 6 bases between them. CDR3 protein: CASSLGVADTQYF. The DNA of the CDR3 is TGTGCCAGCAGCTTAGGCGTGGCAGATACGCAGTATTTT.

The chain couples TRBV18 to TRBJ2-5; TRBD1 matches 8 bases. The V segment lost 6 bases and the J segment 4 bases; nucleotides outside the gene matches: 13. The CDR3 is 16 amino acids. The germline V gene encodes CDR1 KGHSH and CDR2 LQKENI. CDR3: CASSQRTGSIGETQYF. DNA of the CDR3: TGTGCCAGCTCCCAACGGACAGGGTCGATTGGAGAGACCCAGTACTTC.

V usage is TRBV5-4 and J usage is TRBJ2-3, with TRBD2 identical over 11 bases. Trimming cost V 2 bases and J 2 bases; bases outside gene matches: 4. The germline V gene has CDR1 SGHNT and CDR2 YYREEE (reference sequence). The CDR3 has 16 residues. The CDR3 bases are TGTGCCAGCAGCTTCCCGACTAGCGGGGCCACAGATACGCAGTATTTT. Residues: CASSFPTSGATDTQYF.

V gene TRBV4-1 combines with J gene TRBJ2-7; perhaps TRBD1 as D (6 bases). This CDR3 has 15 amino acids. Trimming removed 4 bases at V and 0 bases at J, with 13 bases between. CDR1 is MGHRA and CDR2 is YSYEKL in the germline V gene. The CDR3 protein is CASSLHRDISYEQYF. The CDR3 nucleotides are TGCGCCAGCAGCCTACACCGGGACATCTCCTACGAGCAGTACTTC.

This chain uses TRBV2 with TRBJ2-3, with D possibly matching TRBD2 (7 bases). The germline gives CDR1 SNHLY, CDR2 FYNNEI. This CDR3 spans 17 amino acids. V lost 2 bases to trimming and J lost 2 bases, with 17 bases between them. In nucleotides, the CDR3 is TGTGCCAGCAGTGAAAGGGGGGGCATCTCCTACACAGATACGCAGTATTTT. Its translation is CASSERGGISYTDTQYF.

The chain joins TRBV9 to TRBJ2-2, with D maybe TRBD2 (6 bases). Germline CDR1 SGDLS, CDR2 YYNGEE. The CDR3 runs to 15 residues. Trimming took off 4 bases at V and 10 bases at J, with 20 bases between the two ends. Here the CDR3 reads CASSPLGGSLEELFF. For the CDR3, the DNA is TGTGCCAGCAGCCCCCTCGGAGGGTCCCTGGAGGAGCTGTTTTTT.

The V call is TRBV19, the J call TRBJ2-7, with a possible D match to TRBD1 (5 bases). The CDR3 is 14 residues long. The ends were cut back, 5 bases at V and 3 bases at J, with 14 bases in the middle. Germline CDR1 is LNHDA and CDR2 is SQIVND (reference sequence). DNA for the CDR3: TGTGCCAGTAGTGGGTCAGGACACCTCTACGAGCAGTACTTC. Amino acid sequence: CASSGSGHLYEQYF.

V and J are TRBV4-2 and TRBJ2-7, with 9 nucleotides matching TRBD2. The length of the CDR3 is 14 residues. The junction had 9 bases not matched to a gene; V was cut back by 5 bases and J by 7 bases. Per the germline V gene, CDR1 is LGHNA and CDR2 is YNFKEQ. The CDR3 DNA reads TGTGCCAGCAGCGAGGTAGCGGGAGATTATGAGCAGTACTTC. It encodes CASSEVAGDYEQYF.

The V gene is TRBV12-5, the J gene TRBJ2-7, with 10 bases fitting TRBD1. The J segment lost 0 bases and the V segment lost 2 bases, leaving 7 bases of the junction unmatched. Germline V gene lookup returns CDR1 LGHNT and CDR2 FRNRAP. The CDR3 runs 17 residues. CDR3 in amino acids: CASGLTPTGGASYEQYF. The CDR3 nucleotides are TGTGCTAGTGGTTTGACCCCGACAGGGGGCGCCTCCTACGAGCAGTACTTC.

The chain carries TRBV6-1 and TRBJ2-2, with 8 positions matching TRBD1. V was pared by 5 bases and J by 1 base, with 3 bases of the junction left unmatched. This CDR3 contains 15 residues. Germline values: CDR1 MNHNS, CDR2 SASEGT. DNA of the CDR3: TGTGCCAGCAGTTCCGGGACAGGGAACACCGGGGAGCTGTTTTTT. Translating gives CASSSGTGNTGELFF.

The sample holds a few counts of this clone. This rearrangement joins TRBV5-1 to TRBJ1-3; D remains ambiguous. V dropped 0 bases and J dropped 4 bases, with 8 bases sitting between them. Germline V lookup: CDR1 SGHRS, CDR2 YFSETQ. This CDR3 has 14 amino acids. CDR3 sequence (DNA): TGCGCCAGCAGCTTGGTAGCAGCAGGAAACACCATATATTTT. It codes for CASSLVAAGNTIYF.